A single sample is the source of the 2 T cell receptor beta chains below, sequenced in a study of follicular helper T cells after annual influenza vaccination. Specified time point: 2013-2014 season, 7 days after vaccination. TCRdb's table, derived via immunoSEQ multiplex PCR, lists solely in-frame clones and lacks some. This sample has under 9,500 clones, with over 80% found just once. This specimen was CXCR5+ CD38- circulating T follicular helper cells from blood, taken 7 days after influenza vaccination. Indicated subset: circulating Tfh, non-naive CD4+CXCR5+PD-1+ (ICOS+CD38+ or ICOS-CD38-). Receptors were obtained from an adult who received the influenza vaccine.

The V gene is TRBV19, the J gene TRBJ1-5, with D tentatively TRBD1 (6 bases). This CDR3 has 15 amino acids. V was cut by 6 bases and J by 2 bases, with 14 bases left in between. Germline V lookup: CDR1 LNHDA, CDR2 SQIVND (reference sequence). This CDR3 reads CASRTVRQGNQPQHF. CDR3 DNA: TGTGCCAGTAGAACGGTACGACAGGGCAATCAGCCCCAGCATTTT.

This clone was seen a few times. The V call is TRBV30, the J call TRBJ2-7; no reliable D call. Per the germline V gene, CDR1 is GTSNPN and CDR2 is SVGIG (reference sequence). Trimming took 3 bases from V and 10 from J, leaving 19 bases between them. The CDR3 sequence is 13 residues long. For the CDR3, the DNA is TGTGCCTGGAGGGGGTCTTCCTCGTCTCAACAGTACTTC. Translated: CAWRGSSSSQQYF.